Here is one T cell receptor (beta chain) with its context. Its antigen is undetermined. The junction had 11 bases not matched to a gene; V was cut back by 6 bases and J by 7 bases. The germline gives CDR1 MNHNY, CDR2 SVGAGI (reference sequence). The length of the CDR3 is 15 residues. These data are taken from a study of shared clonotypes between healthy human individuals. Study as a whole: Aged between 18 and 49, the donors were a couple of women and three men. Study findings and constraints: Clonotype sharing across donors was expected to vary with sequencing depth.

Only in-frame clones appear in the TCRdb table, and some are missing; sequencing was by immunoSEQ multiplex PCR. Counted here are 2.3 million or so clones, just over 90% occurring once; the ten biggest clones make up around 0.4%. V gene TRBV6-6 combines with J gene TRBJ1-5; 8 bases are a match to TRBD1. The sequence came from a man aged 18 to 29 in good health. Some clones in this sample may be carry-over from other donors' samples. Sequencing was performed on naive CD4+ T cells from PBMCs. Regarding subset: CD45RA+ positively selected. CDR3 coding DNA: TGTGCCAGCAGCTCTGGACAGGGAGTAGGACAGCCCCAGCATTTT. Translating gives CASSSGQGVGQPQHF.